These 9 T cell receptor beta chains came from one sample sequenced in a study of regulatory T cells in long-lasting Graves disease. Arm-PCR with iRepertoire HTBI primers amplified the CDR3 regions for these TCR beta libraries. TCRdb re-analysed the multiplex PCR reads in MiXCR, keeping a single row per CDR3 protein. This sample has 300,000 to 350,000 distinct CDR3 sequences, with about 19% found just once. The time point denotes: persistent/refractory GD, antithyroid drugs over 5 years with positive TRAb. RNA isolated from PBMCs was used to make the TCR library. The sequencing used peripheral blood mononuclear cells (PBMCs), collected when the disease was refractory, from a patient treated with antithyroid drugs. The receptors were gathered from a female donor with Graves disease.

This clonotype was picked up many times. The rearrangement uses TRBV7-9 and TRBJ1-4, with D possibly being TRBD1 (6 bases). The CDR3 is 13 residues long. Germline V gene sequence: CDR1 SEHNR, CDR2 FQNEAQ (reference sequence). V dropped 7 bases and J dropped 7 bases, with 13 bases sitting between them. In DNA, the CDR3 is TGTGCCAGCATGGGCAGGGGTGGTGAAAAACTGTTTTTT. This encodes CASMGRGGEKLFF.

This clonotype occurred many times. CDR3 sequence: CATSRDRVGEQYF. The DNA of the CDR3 is TGTGCCACCAGCAGGGACAGGGTTGGGGAGCAGTACTTC. The J gene is TRBJ2-7, the V gene TRBV15; 8 bases match TRBD1. The CDR3 runs to 13 residues. The germline V gene encodes CDR1 LNHNV and CDR2 YYDKDF (reference sequence). After removal of 3 bases from V and 7 bases from J, the junction contained 5 bases not matched to a gene.

This clonotype was seen at least ten times. The gene calls are TRBV5-1 and TRBJ2-2; D may be TRBD2 (5 bases). The CDR3 is 16 residues long. CDR1 SGHRS and CDR2 YFSETQ come from the germline V gene. Trimming took off 0 bases at V and 5 bases at J, with 14 bases between the two ends. CDR3 sequence reads: CASSLAAAGGTGELFF. The CDR3 coding sequence is TGCGCCAGCAGCTTGGCCGCGGCGGGTGGAACCGGGGAGCTGTTTTTT.

J is TRBJ2-2 and V is TRBV6-5, with 7 bases aligning to TRBD2. The junction had 9 bases not matched to a gene; V was cut back by 0 bases and J by 5 bases. Germline V gene sequence: CDR1 MNHEY, CDR2 SVGAGI. CDR3 length: 17 amino acids. The CDR3 region is CASSYSGAPGGTGELFF. The CDR3 DNA reads as TGTGCCAGCAGTTACTCAGGGGCCCCCGGGGGGACCGGGGAGCTGTTTTTT.

The rearrangement uses TRBV24-1 and TRBJ1-5, with 7 bases that match TRBD1. This CDR3 is 16 amino acids long. Germline V gene data show CDR1 as KGHDR and CDR2 as SFDVKD. The ends lost 6 bases at V and 1 base at J; junction bases unmatched: 8. CDR3 sequence reads: CATSFGRGTSNQPQHF. CDR3 bases: TGTGCCACCAGTTTCGGCAGGGGGACAAGCAATCAGCCCCAGCATTTT.

The rearrangement joins TRBV7-9 to TRBJ1-1; 8 bases align to TRBD1. V lost 1 base and J lost 6; bases outside the gene matches: 10. The length of the CDR3 is 16 residues. Germline lookup yields CDR1 SEHNR and CDR2 FQNEAQ (reference sequence). In DNA, the CDR3 is TGTGCCAGCAGCTTAGAATTAAACAGGGGGTATCCTGAAGCTTTCTTT. Translated, it gives CASSLELNRGYPEAFF.

This clonotype has only a few counts. The gene calls are TRBV30 and TRBJ2-7, with 10 nucleotides matching TRBD1. Trimming at V came to 1 base and at J to 4 bases, leaving 1 base not matched to a gene. Germline CDR1 is GTSNPN and CDR2 is SVGIG (reference sequence). The CDR3 extends over 13 amino acids. Here the CDR3 reads CAWSGDRGYEQYF. CDR3 in DNA: TGTGCCTGGAGTGGGGACAGGGGTTACGAGCAGTACTTC.

The V gene is TRBV5-1, the J gene TRBJ2-3; D may be TRBD1 (5 bases). The CDR3 consists of 16 residues. Germline V gives CDR1 SGHRS, CDR2 YFSETQ. Trimming shortened V by 0 bases and J by 2 bases, and 13 bases separated the two germline ends. This chain's CDR3 is CASSLGQGLHTDTQYF. CDR3 sequence (DNA): TGCGCCAGCAGCTTGGGCCAGGGCCTTCACACAGATACGCAGTATTTT.

This clonotype was found many times. This rearrangement joins TRBV5-7 to TRBJ1-4; TRBD1 might be the D (6 bases). TRBV5-7 is an ORF; its function is uncertain. This CDR3 has 15 residues. Trimming took 4 bases from V and 2 from J, leaving 12 bases between them. The CDR3 loop reads CASSPRGLTNEKLFF. Here the CDR3 DNA reads TGTGCCAGCAGCCCCAGGGGACTGACTAATGAAAAACTGTTTTTT.